The 15 T cell receptor beta chains reported below all come from one sample, sequenced in a study of spatial heterogeneity in lung cancer. Findings of the study overall: Within tumors, counts of expanded alpha and beta TCRs tracked tumor mutation counts.

Their antigen targets remain unknown. The sample's time point: sample taken at primary tumor resection. TCRdb passed the 5' RACE reads through MiXCR, listing each CDR3 protein once. The sample has fewer than 6,000 distinct CDR3 sequences, 20% to 30% seen once. Here the sequenced sample was lung tumor tissue, taken at surgery. All receptors come from a male donor with early-stage non-small cell lung cancer.

There are many counts of this clonotype. The chain is built from TRBV3-1 and TRBJ2-7, with a tentative D call TRBD2 (5 bases). The CDR3 runs 14 residues. Looked up from germline, CDR1 is LGHDT and CDR2 is YNNKEL (reference sequence). Between the trimmed V and J ends, which lost 4 bases and 3 bases, there was a span of 13 bases. The CDR3 nucleotides read TGTGCCAGCAGCCCCGGACTTCATGACTACGAGCAGTACTTC. This sequence encodes CASSPGLHDYEQYF.

This clonotype was seen ten or more times. This sequence joins TRBV2 and TRBJ2-4; possibly TRBD1 for D (5 bases). Per germline, CDR1 SNHLY and CDR2 FYNNEI. The V gene lost 1 base and the J gene lost 9 bases, with 10 bases spanning the gap. The CDR3 covers 13 residues. The CDR3 coding sequence is TGTGCCAGCAGTGAAGAAAGGGGAAGCATTCAGTACTTC. It specifies CASSEERGSIQYF.

By sample fraction, this clonotype is medium-sized. The J gene is TRBJ1-2, the V gene TRBV9, with D maybe TRBD1 (5 bases). Germline loops: CDR1 SGDLS, CDR2 YYNGEE. Trimming took off 6 bases at V and 5 bases at J, with 20 bases between the two ends. CDR3 length equals 15 residues. The CDR3 loop is CASTNTQRGIYGYTF. CDR3 bases: TGTGCCAGCACAAACACGCAACGGGGGATTTATGGCTACACCTTC.

In this sample, this clonotype turned up a few times. The V and J genes are TRBV3-1 and TRBJ2-3; no reliable D call. This CDR3 contains 14 residues. CDR1 is LGHDT, CDR2 YNNKEL, per germline (reference sequence). V was pared by 1 base and J by 6 bases, with 11 bases between. CDR3 residues: CASSQGASVDTQYF. CDR3 coding DNA: TGTGCCAGCAGCCAAGGAGCCTCCGTGGATACGCAGTATTTT.

By frequency in the sample, this clonotype is medium-sized. This CDR3 reads CASSLEGNNQPQHF. In DNA, the CDR3 is TGTGCCAGCAGCTTAGAAGGGAATAATCAGCCCCAGCATTTT. The rearrangement links TRBV7-9 to TRBJ1-5; D uncertain. This CDR3 contains 14 residues. V was clipped by 1 base and J by 4 bases, with 8 bases between them. Germline V CDR1 and CDR2: SEHNR, FQNEAQ (reference sequence).

This clonotype was seen ten or more times. The rearrangement links TRBV12-3 or TRBV12-4 to TRBJ2-2; D ambiguous. The CDR3 runs to 11 residues. Trimming shortened V by 4 bases and J by 5 bases, and 2 bases separated the two germline ends. For the CDR3, the DNA is TGTGCCAGCAGTTCTACCGGGGAGCTGTTTTTT. It yields the protein CASSSTGELFF.

This clonotype was seen repeatedly, ten times or more. V usage is TRBV20-1 and J usage is TRBJ2-1; D is possibly TRBD2 (6 bases). The length of the CDR3 is 14 residues. Trimming removed 2 bases from V and 6 bases from J, with 14 bases in between. Germline values: CDR1 DFQATT, CDR2 SNEGSKA (reference sequence). CDR3 bases: TGCAGTGCTAGACCTTCCGGGAGTCGCAATGAGCAGTTCTTC. It encodes CSARPSGSRNEQFF.

The chain employs TRBV29-1 and TRBJ2-2; TRBD1 matches 7 bases. Germline CDR1 and CDR2: SQVTM and ANQGSEA. The CDR3 has 13 residues. After removal of 6 bases from V and 0 bases from J, the junction contained 1 base not matched to a gene. In DNA form, the CDR3 reads TGCAGCGTCGGGACAGCGAACACCGGGGAGCTGTTTTTT. It is translated as CSVGTANTGELFF.

This clonotype was detected ten times or more. The chain carries TRBV5-4 and TRBJ2-1, with D possibly TRBD2 on 6 matching bases. Germline V gene sequence: CDR1 SGHNT, CDR2 YYREEE (reference sequence). CDR3 length: 16 amino acids. Trimming removed 4 bases at V and 0 bases at J, with 14 bases between. The CDR3 here is CASSPPGLTSYNEQFF. CDR3 nucleotide sequence: TGTGCCAGCAGCCCCCCGGGACTCACCTCCTACAATGAGCAGTTCTTC.

In the case of this clonotype: A much larger clone differs by one base, so this may be a read error. This chain joins TRBV28 and TRBJ2-1; D perhaps matches TRBD2 (5 bases). This CDR3 comprises 10 residues. Germline CDR1 is MDHEN and CDR2 is SYDVKM. The CDR3 region has the DNA TGTGTCAGCGGATCGACTGAGCAGTTCTTC. It codes for CVSGSTEQFF.

This clonotype was recorded once. The chain uses TRBV5-1 and TRBJ2-7; TRBD2 agrees at 10 bases. V was clipped by 4 bases and J by 4 bases; unmatched bases: 5. CDR1 and CDR2 from the germline V gene are SGHRS and YFSETQ. This CDR3 has 14 amino acids. In nucleotides, the CDR3 is TGCGCCAGCAGCATTAGCGGGAGGAGTTACGAGCAGTACTTC. This gives the protein CASSISGRSYEQYF.

The chain uses TRBV7-2 and TRBJ2-3; no clear D. V lost 4 bases and J lost 5, with 10 bases in between. Germline V gene lookup returns CDR1 SGHTA and CDR2 FQGNSA. CDR3 length: 13 amino acids. CDR3 in amino acids: CASSWVARDTQYF. CDR3 bases: TGTGCCAGCAGCTGGGTTGCGAGAGATACGCAGTATTTT.

In this sample, this clonotype is medium-sized. This chain joins TRBV3-1 and TRBJ2-2; TRBD1 matches 11 bases. V was clipped by 0 bases and J by 4 bases; unmatched bases: 10. CDR1 is LGHDT and CDR2 is YNNKEL in the germline V gene (reference sequence). This CDR3 has 19 residues. The CDR3 region has the DNA TGTGCCAGCAGCCAAGACCAGAGTGGACAGGGGGCTGGCACCGGGGAGCTGTTTTTT. This translates into CASSQDQSGQGAGTGELFF.

This clonotype is classed as medium-sized. The V and J genes are TRBV7-8 and TRBJ2-2; no firm D call. Germline CDR1 is SGHVS and CDR2 is FQNEAQ. The CDR3 totals 12 residues. Deletions cut 10 bases from V and 5 bases from J, with 11 bases between. In DNA form, the CDR3 reads TGTGCCACCCAAGGTGGAACCGGGGAGCTGTTTTTT. Translated, it gives CATQGGTGELFF. Complete variable domain (other parts from reference TRBV7-8 and TRBJ2-2): GAGVSQSPRYKVAKRGQDVALRCDPISGHVSLFWYQQALGQGPEFLTYFQNEAQLDKSGLPSDRFFAERPEGSVSTLKIQRTQQEDSAVYLCATQGGTGELFFGEGSRLTVL.

The chain couples TRBV5-4 to TRBJ1-6; D is unclear. Trimming removed 0 bases at V and 0 bases at J, with 4 bases between. The CDR3 has 15 residues. Germline V gene lookup returns CDR1 SGHNT and CDR2 YYREEE (reference sequence). CDR3: CASSLGSSYNSPLHF. DNA for the CDR3: TGTGCCAGCAGCTTGGGGAGCTCCTATAATTCACCCCTCCACTTT.